These 2 T cell receptor beta chains were all obtained from the same sample, sequenced in a study of OX40 agonist ivuxolimab in advanced cancers. Libraries were prepared by immunoSEQ multiplex PCR; TCRdb keeps only in-frame clonotypes and omits some of them. The sample contains tens of thousands of clones, around 90% of which appear only once. The sample here was CD4+ or CD8+ T cells sorted from blood, taken in a trial of the OX40 agonist ivuxolimab. These receptors were collected from an adult with an advanced solid tumor such as melanoma, head and neck, liver or kidney cancer.

This clone was recorded a few times. CDR3: CASSSLDRGQGYTF. The CDR3 bases are TGTGCCAGCAGCTCGCTAGACAGGGGCCAGGGCTACACCTTC. V and J are TRBV5-4 and TRBJ1-2; 8 bases line up with TRBD1. V gave up 3 bases and J gave up 8 bases; unmatched junction bases: 9. This CDR3 has 14 residues. Germline V CDR1 and CDR2: SGHNT, YYREEE (reference sequence).

The chain is built from TRBV13 and TRBJ2-2; D may be TRBD1 (6 bases). V was cut by 1 base and J by 3 bases, with 15 bases left in between. Germline-derived CDR1 and CDR2 are PRHDT and FYEKMQ (reference sequence). The CDR3 runs to 17 residues. The CDR3 DNA reads as TGTGCCAGCAGCTTAGAAGCATTGACAGGTTACACCGGGGAGCTGTTTTTT. This sequence encodes CASSLEALTGYTGELFF.